The clone carrying this TCR beta chain was counted at least ten times. Its antigen remains unidentified. This entry is derived from a study of T-cell reconstitution after alpha-beta-depleted transplantation in children. Whole-study findings and limits: About two months after transplant, alpha-beta T cells reportedly came from several hundred expanded graft clones. Among T cells one year after transplant, newly produced cells accounted for most counts and diversity.

The authors prepared the TCRbeta library with unique molecular identifiers. TCRdb redid the calling of the PCR reads with MiXCR, one entry per CDR3 protein. The sample carries approximately 430,000 distinct CDR3 sequences, 15% to 20% recorded once. Looked up from germline, CDR1 is DFQATT and CDR2 is SNEGSKA (reference sequence). This CDR3 is built from 15 residues. V gave up 5 bases and J gave up 0 bases; unmatched junction bases: 7. The sequence derives from a boy under two years old who had a stem cell transplant for Wiskott-Aldrich syndrome, so the T cells may come from the graft donor. The J gene is TRBJ2-3, the V gene TRBV20-1, with TRBD2 matching 8 bases. Sequenced material: PBMCs, mostly from graft donor cells, taken 360 days after TCRalphabeta/CD19-depleted stem cell transplant. The CDR3 loop is CSAPDKRGSTDTQYF. The CDR3 DNA follows: TGCAGTGCTCCCGATAAGCGGGGGAGCACAGATACGCAGTATTTT.